This T cell receptor (beta chain) was identified during a study of cytomegalovirus exposure and HLA in healthy donors. Study results and limitations: The study carried out a later analysis of TCR beta sequences. It associated some 17,000 of them with specific HLA alleles at a false discovery rate of 0.05. Reports indicate that TCR beta sequences accurately predicted the HLA-A and HLA-B alleles of most subjects.

Germline V gene sequence: CDR1 SQVTM, CDR2 ANQGSEA. The CDR3 runs to 12 residues. V lost 3 bases and J 6 bases, leaving 9 bases between the germline ends. Notes on this clone: Antigen unknown.

In the PCR, 60 Vbeta and 13 Jbeta primers were used. Clones were sequenced by immunoSEQ multiplex PCR, and TCRdb holds only the in-frame ones, with some missing. The table shows over 200,000 clones, with about 80% occurring only once. The sequence came from a woman aged 40 to 49 in good health and CMV-seropositive. The specimen was PBMCs. The rearrangement links TRBV29-1 to TRBJ2-1; no reliable D call. The CDR3 DNA follows: TGCAGCGTTGATCGATTAGTCAATGAGCAGTTCTTC. It codes for CSVDRLVNEQFF.